This TCR beta chain derives from a study of blood T cell repertoires in COVID-19. TCRdb keeps only in-frame clones here, not all; method: immunoSEQ multiplex PCR. The table has 110,000 or so clones, roughly 80% seen once. Germline CDR1 is SGDLS and CDR2 is YYNGEE. Trimming left V 0 bases short and J 1 base short, with 10 bases between. The CDR3 spans 15 residues. The J gene is TRBJ2-5, the V gene TRBV9, with D perhaps TRBD1 (6 bases). Sequences were obtained from peripheral blood. The TCR was taken from a woman of 80 years or more with acute or convalescent COVID-19. The CDR3 coding sequence is TGTGCCAGCAGCGTAGGATCACAGGGCCAAGAGACCCAGTACTTC. It translates to CASSVGSQGQETQYF.